Each of the 24 T cell receptor beta chains below was sequenced from the same sample in a study of radiotherapy plus CTLA-4 blockade in lung cancer. Generated by immunoSEQ multiplex PCR, the TCRdb table keeps only in-frame clones and is missing some. The data contain roughly 98,000 clones, around 83% of them seen just once; the ten biggest clones take up nearly 3.5%. The material was peripheral blood, obtained from a patient treated with radiotherapy plus ipilimumab. All receptors come from a human donor with non-small cell lung cancer who had a partial response to radiotherapy plus ipilimumab.

This clone has more than one count but fewer than ten. The chain links TRBV4-1 to TRBJ2-1, with 10 bases identical to TRBD2. Germline CDR1 is MGHRA and CDR2 is YSYEKL. This CDR3 has 19 amino acids. V lost 4 bases, J lost 8 bases, and 20 bases stayed unmatched. The CDR3 sequence: CASSPDPALAGASRDEQFF. Written as DNA, the CDR3 is TGCGCCAGCAGCCCTGACCCTGCTCTAGCGGGAGCCTCTAGAGATGAGCAGTTCTTC.

This clone occurred once. This sequence joins TRBV6-5 and TRBJ2-2, with TRBD1 matching 7 bases. Germline CDR1 and CDR2: MNHEY and SVGAGI. The CDR3 sequence is 15 residues long. Trimming cost V 3 bases and J 5 bases; bases outside gene matches: 6. The CDR3 sequence: CASSYETGRTGELFF. DNA of the CDR3: TGTGCCAGCAGTTATGAGACAGGGCGGACCGGGGAGCTGTTTTTT.

This clone was observed once. The chain joins TRBV30 to TRBJ1-2; 10 nucleotides align to TRBD1. After removal of 4 bases from V and 4 bases from J, the junction contained 9 bases not matched to a gene. The CDR3 contains 15 residues. Germline V CDR1 and CDR2: GTSNPN, SVGIG (reference sequence). The CDR3 DNA is TGTGCCTGGAAGACAGGGGGCTTCGTAGGCTATGGCTACACCTTC. This sequence encodes CAWKTGGFVGYGYTF.

The V gene is TRBV6-1, the J gene TRBJ2-7; D is possibly TRBD2 (5 bases). From germline, CDR1 is MNHNS and CDR2 SASEGT. CDR3 length: 14 amino acids. V was trimmed by 6 bases and J by 5 bases, leaving 17 bases between them. The CDR3 nucleotides read TGTGCCAGCAGAGTATACAGAGGGTCGAACGAGCAGTACTTC. Amino acids: CASRVYRGSNEQYF.

The chain recombines TRBV6-1 with TRBJ2-5; no clear D. Germline V gene lookup returns CDR1 MNHNS and CDR2 SASEGT. This CDR3 spans 16 amino acids. Trimming removed 0 bases from V and 2 bases from J, with 13 bases in between. The CDR3 nucleotides are TGTGCCAGCAGTGAAGCACTTTTGGGCGATCAAGAGACCCAGTACTTC. Translated, it gives CASSEALLGDQETQYF.

The chain uses TRBV7-6 and TRBJ1-1; the match to TRBD1 covers 11 bases. Trimming took 3 bases from V and 5 from J; bases not matched to a gene: 8. The germline CDR1 and CDR2 sequences are SGHVS and FNYEAQ. This CDR3 has 16 residues. For the CDR3, the DNA is TGTGCCAGCAGCTTCTCCGCCGGGACAGGGGGGACTGAAGCTTTCTTT. It is translated as CASSFSAGTGGTEAFF.

V gene TRBV19 combines with J gene TRBJ1-5, with D tentatively TRBD1 (5 bases). This CDR3 contains 17 residues. CDR1 LNHDA and CDR2 SQIVND come from the germline V gene (reference sequence). With 4 bases removed from V and 0 bases from J, the gap between germline ends came to 16 bases. In DNA, the CDR3 is TGTGCCAGTAGTACATTTCTGACAGCGACTAGCAATCAGCCCCAGCATTTT. It codes for CASSTFLTATSNQPQHF.

The chain has TRBV9 and TRBJ2-1; D is unresolved. The CDR3 has 14 amino acids. V lost 3 bases and J 7 bases, leaving 14 bases between the germline ends. The V gene's germline CDR1 is SGDLS and CDR2 YYNGEE. The CDR3 sequence: CASSAPSKVNEQFF. Written as DNA, the CDR3 is TGTGCCAGCAGCGCCCCTTCTAAAGTGAATGAGCAGTTCTTC.

Here the CDR3 reads CASSLVTGSNEKLFF. CDR3 sequence (DNA): TGTGCCAGCAGCTTAGTAACAGGGTCTAATGAAAAACTGTTTTTT. The chain has TRBV7-9 and TRBJ1-4; D may be TRBD1 (6 bases). Germline V gives CDR1 SEHNR, CDR2 FQNEAQ (reference sequence). Trimming cost V 1 base and J 3 bases, with 9 bases left between them. The CDR3 is made up of 15 amino acids.

This chain uses TRBV27 with TRBJ2-7, with D maybe TRBD1 (6 bases). The germline CDR1 and CDR2 sequences are MNHEY and SMNVEV (reference sequence). Trimming took 5 bases from V and 0 from J, leaving 20 bases between them. The CDR3 has 17 residues. The CDR3 loop is CASSALMGAPFSYEQYF. CDR3 bases: TGTGCCAGCAGTGCCCTCATGGGGGCCCCTTTCTCCTACGAGCAGTACTTC.

The chain employs TRBV11-2 and TRBJ2-1, with 9 bases aligning to TRBD2. The germline V gene encodes CDR1 SGHAT and CDR2 FQNNGV. V shed 5 bases, J shed 0 bases, and the junction held 5 bases outside the gene matches. The CDR3 extends over 16 amino acids. CDR3 coding DNA: TGTGCCAGCAGCCAGACTAGCGGTCACTCCTACAATGAGCAGTTCTTC. Encoded protein: CASSQTSGHSYNEQFF.

This clone has only one observation. The chain links TRBV9 to TRBJ2-1; D unclear. The CDR3 covers 12 residues. Trimming removed 0 bases at V and 9 bases at J, with 7 bases between. CDR1 is SGDLS and CDR2 is YYNGEE in the germline V gene. CDR3 DNA sequence: TGTGCCAGCAGCGTAGGGAGCAGTGAGCAGTTCTTC. Protein: CASSVGSSEQFF.

The rearrangement uses TRBV6-6 and TRBJ1-3, with no clear D. The V gene's germline CDR1 is MNHNY and CDR2 SVGAGI (reference sequence). The CDR3 is 15 residues long. Trimming pared 2 bases from V and 4 bases from J, leaving 12 bases between. In nucleotides, the CDR3 is TGTGCCAGCAGTTACGGCCCCTCGGGAGGAAACACCATATATTTT. Translated: CASSYGPSGGNTIYF.

J is TRBJ2-3 and V is TRBV6-5, with D possibly being TRBD2 (6 bases). V was trimmed by 7 bases and J by 2 bases, leaving 16 bases between them. The CDR3 length is 15 residues. From germline, CDR1 is MNHEY and CDR2 SVGAGI. The CDR3 sequence is CASTHRDFDTDTQYF. The CDR3 nucleotides read TGTGCCAGCACCCACCGGGACTTCGACACAGATACGCAGTATTTT.

This clone was recorded a few times. The V call is TRBV2, the J call TRBJ2-1; TRBD1 is a possible D gene (7 bases). Between the trimmed V and J ends, which lost 10 bases and 9 bases, there was a span of 19 bases. Germline V gene sequence: CDR1 SNHLY, CDR2 FYNNEI. This CDR3 region has 13 residues. The CDR3 coding sequence is TGTGCCACCGATTCCCCTCAGGGGGGTGAGCAGTTCTTC. This sequence encodes CATDSPQGGEQFF.

Only one count was recorded for this clone. In this CDR3 the conserved last residue, phenylalanine or tryptophan, is missing, so a read error is likely. The chain couples TRBV7-9 to TRBJ1-5, with 10 bases aligning to TRBD1. The germline V gene encodes CDR1 SEHNR and CDR2 FQNEAQ (reference sequence). Unmatched junction bases numbered 5, after V lost 5 bases and J lost 7 bases. This CDR3 comprises 14 residues. The DNA of the CDR3 is TGTGCCAGCAGCCCAGGACAGGGGGAACAGCCCCAGCATTCT. Translation gives CASSPGQGEQPQHS.

This clone was detected only once. The chain combines TRBV5-1 with TRBJ2-5, with 8 positions matching TRBD2. CDR1 and CDR2 from the germline V gene are SGHRS and YFSETQ. The CDR3 length is 16 residues. Unmatched junction bases numbered 9, after V lost 4 bases and J lost 1 base. The CDR3 reads CASSRGGFTFQETQYF. Here the CDR3 DNA reads TGCGCCAGCAGCCGGGGGGGTTTCACTTTCCAAGAGACCCAGTACTTC. The whole variable domain, remainder taken from reference TRBV5-1 and TRBJ2-5, is KAGVTQTPRYLIKTRGQQVTLSCSPISGHRSVSWYQQTPGQGLQFLFEYFSETQRNKGNFPGRFSGRQFSNSRSEMNVSTLELGDSALYLCASSRGGFTFQETQYFGPGTRLLVL.

The CDR3: CASSPGSIQETQYF. The CDR3 coding sequence is TGTGCCAGCAGCCCAGGATCTATCCAAGAGACCCAGTACTTC. The rearrangement joins TRBV7-3 to TRBJ2-5; no definite D call. The V end was cut by 5 bases, the J end by 1 base, with 11 bases between. This CDR3 is built from 14 residues. The germline V gene encodes CDR1 SGHTA and CDR2 FQGTGA.

The chain recombines TRBV28 with TRBJ1-2, with D possibly TRBD1 on 5 matching bases. Trimming took off 3 bases at V and 8 bases at J, with 16 bases between the two ends. CDR3 size: 14 residues. In germline, CDR1 is MDHEN, CDR2 SYDVKM. The CDR3 nucleotides read TGTGCCAGCAGTTTGCCTCAGGGTCCGGAGGGCTACACCTTC. This gives the protein CASSLPQGPEGYTF.

This chain connects TRBV5-4 to TRBJ1-4, with 10 bases matching TRBD1. V was clipped by 0 bases and J by 5 bases; unmatched bases: 1. Germline-derived CDR1 and CDR2 are SGHNT and YYREEE (reference sequence). The CDR3 length is 15 residues. CDR3 sequence: CASSLAGQGNEKLFF. CDR3 coding DNA: TGTGCCAGCAGCTTGGCGGGACAGGGGAATGAAAAACTGTTTTTT.

This chain joins TRBV5-1 and TRBJ2-5; possibly TRBD1 for D (5 bases). The CDR3 has 14 amino acids. V was cut by 0 bases and J by 2 bases, with 8 bases left in between. The V gene's germline CDR1 is SGHRS and CDR2 YFSETQ. CDR3 residues: CASSLEGVQETQYF. In nucleotides, the CDR3 is TGCGCCAGCAGCTTGGAAGGGGTACAAGAGACCCAGTACTTC.

For this clone: The same CDR3 can be traced to other DNA sequences in this sample. V and J are TRBV2 and TRBJ2-5, with TRBD2 as a possible D gene (5 bases). The CDR3 consists of 13 residues. Trimming stripped 2 bases from V and 4 bases from J, with 8 bases between. The germline gives CDR1 SNHLY, CDR2 FYNNEI. Here the CDR3 reads CASSEYGVETQYF. CDR3 nucleotide sequence: TGTGCCAGCAGTGAATACGGGGTAGAGACCCAGTACTTC.

This CDR3 reads CASSPGTGVIHEQFF. In nucleotides, the CDR3 is TGCGCCAGCAGCCCTGGGACAGGGGTAATCCATGAGCAGTTCTTC. The chain uses TRBV5-1 and TRBJ2-1; TRBD1 matches 10 bases. Losses at the gene ends were 4 bases for V and 8 bases for J; bases not matched to a gene: 9. Germline CDR1 is SGHRS and CDR2 is YFSETQ. The CDR3 length is 15 residues.

The rearrangement joins TRBV2 to TRBJ1-1; D gene ambiguous. Germline-derived CDR1 and CDR2 are SNHLY and FYNNEI. The CDR3 sequence is 13 residues long. The V end lost 8 bases, the J end lost 0 bases, and 10 bases lay between the germline ends. As DNA, the CDR3 is TGTGCCAGCTTGACAACGGTGAACACTGAAGCTTTCTTT. Translation gives CASLTTVNTEAFF.